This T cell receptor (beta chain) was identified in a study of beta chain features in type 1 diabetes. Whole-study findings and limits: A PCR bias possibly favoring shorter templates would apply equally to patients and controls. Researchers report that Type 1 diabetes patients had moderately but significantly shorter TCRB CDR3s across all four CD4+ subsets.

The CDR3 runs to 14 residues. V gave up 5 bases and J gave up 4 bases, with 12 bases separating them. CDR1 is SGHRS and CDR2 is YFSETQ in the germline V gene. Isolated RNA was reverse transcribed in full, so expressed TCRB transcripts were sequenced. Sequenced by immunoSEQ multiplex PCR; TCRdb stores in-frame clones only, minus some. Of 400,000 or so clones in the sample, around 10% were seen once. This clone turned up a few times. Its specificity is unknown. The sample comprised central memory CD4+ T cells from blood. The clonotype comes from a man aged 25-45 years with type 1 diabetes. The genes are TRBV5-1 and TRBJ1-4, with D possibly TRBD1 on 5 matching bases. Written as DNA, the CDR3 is TGCGCCAGCAGTCGGGACGGCCTTAATGAAAAACTGTTTTTT. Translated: CASSRDGLNEKLFF. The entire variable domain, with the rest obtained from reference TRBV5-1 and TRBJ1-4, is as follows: KAGVTQTPRYLIKTRGQQVTLSCSPISGHRSVSWYQQTPGQGLQFLFEYFSETQRNKGNFPGRFSGRQFSNSRSEMNVSTLELGDSALYLCASSRDGLNEKLFFGSGTQLSVL.